This is a list of T cell receptor beta chains from one sample in a study of T cell responses to AZD1222 COVID-19 vaccine. Data came from immunoSEQ multiplex PCR; TCRdb stores just in-frame clones and leaves some out. Among 150,000 or so clones listed, about 91% were seen once. This sample comprised peripheral blood, obtained on day 0 of AZD1222 vaccination. The receptor set was obtained from an adult in good health. The CDR3 runs from the conserved cysteine through the conserved F or W. The order of the fields is J gene, V gene, clone size, D gene, CDR3 protein, CDR3 DNA. A D gene is named only where the DNA matches it firmly. Clone size is shown for a subset of rows, as once, few, many or a class of expanded clone.

>TRBJ2-1|TRBV13|NA|TRBD1
CASSLAEYSDRDNEQFF
TGTGCCAGCAGCTTAGCCGAATACTCGGACAGGGACAATGAGCAGTTCTTC
>TRBJ2-1|TRBV24-1|NA|TRBD1
CATSDAGTGLGGEQFF
TGTGCCACCAGTGATGCCGGGACAGGGTTGGGCGGTGAGCAGTTCTTC
>TRBJ1-4|TRBV11-3|NA|NA
CASRRGRNNEKLFF
TGTGCCAGCAGGAGAGGCAGAAATAATGAAAAACTGTTTTTT
>TRBJ2-3|TRBV10-3|NA|TRBD2
CAISGAGLAGHTDTQYF
TGTGCCATCAGTGGGGCCGGACTAGCGGGGCACACAGATACGCAGTATTTT
>TRBJ1-2|TRBV19|NA|NA
CASSTLATMAYGYTF
TGTGCCAGTAGTACCCTCGCGACAATGGCCTATGGCTACACCTTC
>TRBJ1-4|TRBV2|few|NA
CAGRQTTNEKLFF
TGTGCCGGCCGACAGACAACTAATGAAAAACTGTTTTTT
>TRBJ1-2|TRBV27|few|NA
CVGAGYTF
TGTGTAGGGGCTGGCTACACCTTC
>TRBJ2-1|TRBV2|once|TRBD2
CASSPPRASGSSEQFF
TGTGCCAGCAGTCCTCCCAGGGCTAGCGGGAGTTCTGAGCAGTTCTTC
>TRBJ1-2|TRBV5-1|NA|NA
CASSTNNYGYTF
TGCGCCAGCAGCACTAATAACTATGGCTACACCTTC
>TRBJ1-1|TRBV2|NA|NA
CASSGPQAFF
TGTGCCAGCAGTGGCCCCCAAGCTTTCTTT
>TRBJ1-6|TRBV6-2/TRBV6-3|NA|NA
CASTPGWSGGNSPLHF
TGTGCCAGCACCCCTGGTTGGTCAGGAGGCAATTCACCCCTCCACTTT
>TRBJ2-7|TRBV9|NA|TRBD1
CASSIRPGQAPYEQYF
TGTGCCAGCAGCATTCGACCGGGACAGGCCCCCTACGAGCAGTACTTC
>TRBJ1-1|TRBV29-1|NA|NA
CSVELFNGNTEAFF
TGCAGCGTTGAATTGTTTAACGGGAACACTGAAGCTTTCTTT
>TRBJ2-7|TRBV6-2/TRBV6-3|NA|NA
CASSYPYEQYF
TGTGCCAGCAGTTACCCTTACGAGCAGTACTTC
>TRBJ2-7|TRBV7-2|once|TRBD2
CASRPGLALYEQYF
TGTGCCAGCAGACCGGGACTAGCGCTCTACGAGCAGTACTTC
>TRBJ1-2|TRBV19|once|NA
CASSIGDHSYGYTF
TGTGCCAGTAGTATAGGTGATCACTCCTATGGCTACACCTTC
>TRBJ1-2|TRBV5-4|once|NA
CASSLAGMIYGYTF
TGTGCCAGCAGCTTGGCAGGGATGATCTATGGCTACACCTTC
>TRBJ1-2|TRBV28|NA|NA
CASSLRNSFYGYTF
TGTGCCAGCAGTTTACGGAACAGCTTCTATGGCTACACCTTC
>TRBJ1-3|TRBV5-6|NA|TRBD1
CASSNGQAEFGNTIYF
TGTGCCAGCAGCAATGGACAGGCTGAATTTGGAAACACCATATATTTT
>TRBJ2-5|TRBV5-1|once|NA
CASSPSPQETQYF
TGCGCCAGCAGCCCTAGTCCACAAGAGACCCAGTACTTC
>TRBJ1-5|TRBV7-9|NA|NA
CASSFDSTGTNQPQHF
TGTGCCAGCAGCTTTGACTCGACAGGAACAAATCAGCCCCAGCATTTT
>TRBJ1-2|TRBV23-1|NA|NA
CATECRTLGANYGYTF
TGCGCCACCGAGTGCCGGACCCTCGGAGCTAACTATGGCTACACCTTC
>TRBJ2-5|TRBV5-1|NA|NA
CASSRRQETQYF
TGCGCCAGCAGCCGGAGACAAGAGACCCAGTACTTC
>TRBJ2-1|TRBV11-2|NA|NA
CASSLVGRSSYNEQFF
TGTGCCAGCAGCTTAGTGGGACGCAGCTCCTACAATGAGCAGTTCTTC
>TRBJ2-3|TRBV27|NA|NA
CASSLSKRVSDTQYF
TGTGCCAGCAGTTTATCGAAGAGGGTCTCAGATACGCAGTATTTT
>TRBJ2-7|TRBV11-1|once|NA
CASSSGTRLNEQYF
TGTGCCAGCAGCTCCGGGACTCGGTTAAACGAGCAGTACTTC
>TRBJ2-1|TRBV6-2/TRBV6-3|NA|NA
CASSYVASNEQFF
TGTGCCAGCAGTTACGTAGCAAGCAATGAGCAGTTCTTC
>TRBJ1-1|TRBV25-1|NA|NA
CASSDVGGATEAFF
TGTGCCAGCAGTGATGTCGGGGGGGCCACTGAAGCTTTCTTT
>TRBJ2-1|TRBV3-1/TRBV3-2|NA|NA
CASSPQIRTGNEQFF
TGTGCCAGCAGCCCGCAGATACGGACTGGCAATGAGCAGTTCTTC
>TRBJ2-2|TRBV5-1|NA|NA
CASSLEGQPTGELFF
TGCGCCAGCAGCTTAGAAGGACAGCCCACCGGGGAGCTGTTTTTT
>TRBJ1-3|TRBV2|NA|TRBD1
CASSADRVGNTIYF
TGTGCCAGCAGCGCCGACAGGGTTGGAAACACCATATATTTT
>TRBJ2-1|TRBV19|NA|NA
CASSRDREQFF
TGTGCCAGTAGTAGGGACCGAGAGCAGTTCTTC
>TRBJ2-3|TRBV5-6|NA|TRBD2
CASSLETSGYTQYF
TGTGCCAGCAGCTTGGAGACTAGCGGATATACGCAGTATTTT
>TRBJ2-1|TRBV10-1|NA|TRBD1
CASSDAGTGGRGNEQFF
TGCGCCAGCAGTGACGCCGGGACAGGGGGCCGGGGCAATGAGCAGTTCTTC
>TRBJ2-1|TRBV11-1|NA|NA
CASSLDLGGGYNEQFF
TGTGCCAGCAGCTTAGATCTCGGGGGTGGATACAATGAGCAGTTCTTC
>TRBJ2-1|TRBV11-1|few|TRBD1
CASSPHPGTGVNEQFF
TGTGCCAGCAGCCCTCACCCCGGGACAGGGGTGAATGAGCAGTTCTTC
>TRBJ2-7|TRBV11-3|NA|NA
CASSASIATNYEQYF
TGTGCCAGCAGCGCCTCAATAGCCACCAATTACGAGCAGTACTTC
>TRBJ1-2|TRBV7-3|NA|NA
CASSPYHNGFDYGYTF
TGTGCCAGCAGCCCTTATCATAACGGGTTCGACTATGGCTACACCTTC
>TRBJ1-1|TRBV9|NA|TRBD1
CASSVEGGTGREYTEAFF
TGTGCCAGCAGCGTAGAGGGGGGGACAGGGCGTGAGTACACTGAAGCTTTCTTT
>TRBJ1-2|TRBV7-9|NA|NA
CASSLGPNRANYGYTF
TGTGCCAGCAGCTTAGGGCCCAACAGGGCTAACTATGGCTACACCTTC
>TRBJ1-4|TRBV5-1|NA|NA
CASSFTGTREEKLFF
TGCGCCAGCAGCTTTACGGGAACCAGGGAGGAAAAACTGTTTTTT
>TRBJ1-2|TRBV11-3|NA|TRBD1
CASSDRATGEGYGYTF
TGTGCCAGCAGCGATCGGGCGACAGGGGAAGGGTATGGCTACACCTTC
>TRBJ1-2|TRBV6-2/TRBV6-3|NA|NA
CASSVDSWTYGYTF
TGTGCCAGCAGCGTGGACAGTTGGACCTATGGCTACACCTTC
>TRBJ2-3|TRBV7-6|few|NA
CASSPLVGGSTDTQYF
TGTGCCAGCAGCCCCTTAGTGGGCGGTAGCACAGATACGCAGTATTTT
>TRBJ2-7|TRBV16|NA|TRBD2
CASSLLAGSLYEQYF
TGTGCCAGCAGCTTACTAGCGGGGTCTCTCTACGAGCAGTACTTC
>TRBJ1-4|TRBV29-1|few|NA
CSVGTGSTNEKLFF
TGCAGCGTTGGAACAGGCTCAACTAATGAAAAACTGTTTTTT
>TRBJ2-1|TRBV3-1/TRBV3-2|once|TRBD2
CASSQGTSGSNEQFF
TGTGCCAGCAGCCAGGGGACTAGCGGGTCCAATGAGCAGTTCTTC
>TRBJ1-3|TRBV19|NA|NA
CASSPTGEWFGNTIYF
TGTGCCAGTAGTCCAACAGGAGAGTGGTTCGGAAACACCATATATTTT
>TRBJ1-1|TRBV11-3|NA|TRBD1
CASSSGQGARAFF
TGTGCCAGCAGCTCTGGACAGGGGGCGCGGGCTTTCTTT
>TRBJ2-1|TRBV27|NA|NA
CASSLGKGGYNEQFF
TGTGCCAGCAGTTTAGGGAAAGGGGGATACAATGAGCAGTTCTTC
>TRBJ2-2|TRBV19|NA|NA
CASTGAGTGELFF
TGTGCCAGTACAGGGGCGGGCACCGGGGAGCTGTTTTTT
>TRBJ1-1|TRBV28|NA|NA
CASSLLPGGPNTEAFF
TGTGCCAGCAGTCTCCTCCCCGGGGGACCGAACACTGAAGCTTTCTTT
>TRBJ2-7|TRBV6-6|NA|TRBD2
CASSIGTSDPVHEQYF
TGTGCCAGCAGTATCGGGACTAGCGATCCTGTCCACGAGCAGTACTTC
>TRBJ2-3|TRBV9|NA|TRBD2
CASSAPREGLSTDTQYF
TGTGCCAGCAGCGCGCCGCGGGAGGGCCTGAGCACAGATACGCAGTATTTT
>TRBJ1-5|TRBV2|NA|NA
CASSTGFNQPQHF
TGTGCCAGCAGTACAGGGTTCAATCAGCCCCAGCATTTT
>TRBJ2-7|TRBV9|NA|TRBD1
CASREIHGTGCYEQYF
TGTGCCAGCAGAGAGATTCACGGGACAGGATGCTACGAGCAGTACTTC
>TRBJ2-3|TRBV30|few|NA
CAWSVQPGGTQYF
TGTGCCTGGAGTGTACAACCCGGCGGTACGCAGTATTTT